Shown below are 14 T cell receptor beta chains from a single sample sequenced in a study of breast tumors, draining lymph nodes, adjacent tissues. TCRdb called the multiplex PCR reads again in MiXCR, with one record for every CDR3 protein. The sample shows roughly 19,000 distinct CDR3 sequences, 50% of them seen only once. Sequenced: breast tumor tissue. These receptors came from a female donor with breast cancer. Some clones in this sample may be carry-over from other donors' samples.

A note on this clonotype: A read error may be the cause here, since a much bigger clone is one base away. It is unclear where the CDR3 begins or ends on the DNA, so no DNA is shown, and the CDR3 is as TCRdb lists it. V gene TRBV28 combines with J gene TRBJ2-2; TRBD2, the D gene given by the table, was not confirmed from the DNA. Germline CDR1 reads MDHEN; CDR2 reads SYDVKM. The CDR3 region is 14 residues in length, termini included. CDR3 sequence: CASIVGVGTGELSF.

This clonotype has only a few counts. DNA for the CDR3: TGCAGCGTTGTAGGACAGGGAAATGGCTACACCTTC. Its protein product is CSVVGQGNGYTF. The J gene is TRBJ1-2, the V gene TRBV29-1; TRBD1 aligns across 8 bases. V gave up 4 bases and J gave up 6 bases; unmatched junction bases: 4. The germline CDR1 and CDR2 sequences are SQVTM and ANQGSEA. The CDR3 is 12 amino acids.

This sequence joins TRBV20-1 and TRBJ2-3; 10 nucleotides align to TRBD2. The CDR3 consists of 16 residues. CDR1 is DFQATT, CDR2 SNEGSKA, per germline (reference sequence). The CDR3 region has the DNA TGCAGCACTCTTTTGGGGCTAGCGGGAGCCAGAGATACGCAGTATTTT. This translates into CSTLLGLAGARDTQYF.

This clonotype was counted at least ten times. The V and J genes are TRBV6-5 and TRBJ1-2; 8 nucleotides agree with TRBD1. V lost 0 bases and J lost 8; bases outside the gene matches: 8. Per the germline V gene, CDR1 is MNHEY and CDR2 is SVGAGI. The CDR3 loop spans 15 amino acids. The CDR3 loop reads CASSYSGQGGVGYTF. The CDR3 bases are TGTGCCAGCAGTTACTCTGGACAGGGCGGGGTGGGCTACACCTTC.

This clonotype was picked up many times. V and J are TRBV19 and TRBJ2-5; TRBD2 matches 10 bases. V shed 5 bases, J shed 1 base, and the junction held 1 base outside the gene matches. Germline V gene data show CDR1 as LNHDA and CDR2 as SQIVND (reference sequence). This CDR3 comprises 14 residues. The CDR3 spells CASSPSGGQETQYF. The CDR3 bases are TGTGCCAGTAGTCCTAGCGGGGGCCAAGAGACCCAGTACTTC.

V gene TRBV12-3 or TRBV12-4 combines with J gene TRBJ2-7; D gene ambiguous. With 7 bases removed from V and 7 bases from J, the gap between germline ends came to 11 bases. The CDR3 runs 11 residues. CDR3 in DNA: TGTGCCAGCAAATCCCTGGGTGAGCAGTACTTC. Translated, it gives CASKSLGEQYF.

The chain has TRBV18 and TRBJ1-1, with D tentatively TRBD1 (6 bases). The CDR3 consists of 14 residues. The germline CDR1 and CDR2 sequences are KGHSH and LQKENI. V was shortened by 0 bases and J by 6 bases, with 11 bases between the two germline ends. CDR3: CASSPPKGVSEAFF. CDR3 bases: TGTGCCAGCTCACCACCGAAGGGGGTCTCTGAAGCTTTCTTT.

At least ten counts were recorded for this clonotype. A much more abundant neighbour one base away suggests this may be a read error. The J gene is TRBJ1-4, the V gene TRBV6-5; 10 positions agree with TRBD1. The CDR3 consists of 16 residues. From germline, CDR1 is MNHEY and CDR2 SVGAGI. The CDR3 here is CASSHSGTGVGEKLFF. DNA of the CDR3: TGTGCCAGCAGTCACTCAGGGACAGGGGTAGGGGAAAAACTGTTTTTT.

V and J are TRBV5-1 and TRBJ1-2, with a weak D call TRBD1 (6 bases). The V gene's germline CDR1 is SGHRS and CDR2 YFSETQ. The CDR3 spans 13 residues. V lost 0 bases and J 10 bases, leaving 13 bases between the germline ends. The CDR3 spells CASSLGQAVFYTF. CDR3 DNA sequence: TGCGCCAGCAGCTTGGGACAGGCAGTCTTCTACACCTTC.

On this clonotype itself: At one of its ends the junction is not consistent with the germline gene, which may arise from a read error. The chain has TRBV27 and TRBJ2-1; 8 bases align to TRBD1. This CDR3 has 15 amino acids. CDR1 and CDR2 from the germline V gene are MNHEY and SMNVEV (reference sequence). Here the CDR3 DNA reads TGTGCCAGCCAGACGGACAGGGCCGCCTACAACGAGCAGTTCTTC. It codes for CASQTDRAAYNEQFF.

With respect to this clonotype: At one end the junction does not follow the germline gene, possibly because of a read error. V gene TRBV19 combines with J gene TRBJ1-2; possibly TRBD1 for D (5 bases). The germline gives CDR1 LNHDA, CDR2 SQIVND (reference sequence). This CDR3 is 15 amino acids long. In DNA form, the CDR3 reads TGTGCCAGTAGTCTGACAGCGCAAGGGAACTATGGCTACGCCTTC. This gives the protein CASSLTAQGNYGYAF.

The rearrangement joins TRBV11-2 to TRBJ2-5; D might be TRBD2 (5 bases). Trimming cost V 4 bases and J 1 base, with 16 bases left between them. The length of the CDR3 is 16 residues. Germline V gene data show CDR1 as SGHAT and CDR2 as FQNNGV. CDR3 region: CASSSVGLIFQETQYF. In DNA, the CDR3 is TGTGCCAGCAGCTCCGTTGGACTCATTTTCCAAGAGACCCAGTACTTC.

V and J are TRBV2 and TRBJ1-2, with a possible D match to TRBD1 (5 bases). Per germline, CDR1 SNHLY and CDR2 FYNNEI. The CDR3 loop spans 15 amino acids. The ends were cut back, 2 bases at V and 9 bases at J, with 19 bases in the middle. CDR3 loop: CASSEQSTGAISYTF. CDR3 sequence (DNA): TGTGCCAGCAGTGAACAGTCGACTGGGGCTATAAGCTACACCTTC.

This clonotype was counted at least ten times. This rearrangement joins TRBV7-2 to TRBJ1-5; D is unresolved. The V end was cut by 6 bases, the J end by 0 bases, with 6 bases between. The germline V gene has CDR1 SGHTA and CDR2 FQGNSA. The CDR3 length is 13 residues. CDR3 coding DNA: TGTGCCAGCAGGGAGTATAGCAATCAGCCCCAGCATTTT. It codes for CASREYSNQPQHF. Full variable domain (missing parts from reference TRBV7-2 and TRBJ1-5): GAGVSQSPSNKVTEKGKDVELRCDPISGHTALYWYRQSLGQGLEFLIYFQGNSAPDKSGLPSDRFSAERTGGSVSTLTIQRTQQEDSAVYLCASREYSNQPQHFGDGTRLSIL.